Each of the 22 T cell receptor beta chains below was sequenced from the same sample in a study of early T cells in non-severe SARS-CoV-2 infection. A single record per CDR3 protein comes from TCRdb applying MiXCR to the 5' RACE reads. The sample holds about 97,000 distinct CDR3 sequences, approximately 14% seen once. Specimen: whole blood. Receptors originate from an adult who was a healthcare worker with PCR-confirmed SARS-CoV-2 infection or an uninfected control (not recorded which).

This clonotype was recorded at least ten times. The chain is built from TRBV2 and TRBJ2-1, with D possibly TRBD1 on 6 matching bases. The CDR3 loop spans 16 amino acids. The V end lost 5 bases, the J end lost 6 bases, and 20 bases lay between the germline ends. Germline-derived CDR1 and CDR2 are SNHLY and FYNNEI. This CDR3 reads CASSQLQGPRGNEQFF. The CDR3 region has the DNA TGTGCCAGCAGTCAACTACAGGGACCCAGGGGCAATGAGCAGTTCTTC.

The V call is TRBV6-8, the J call TRBJ1-6; 8 bases fit TRBD1. The CDR3 loop spans 16 amino acids. The junction had 7 bases not matched to a gene; V was cut back by 2 bases and J by 7 bases. Germline V gene sequence: CDR1 MNHGY, CDR2 SAAAGT. CDR3 residues: CASSYPVRQGNSPLHF. The CDR3 DNA reads as TGTGCCAGCAGTTACCCCGTAAGACAGGGGAATTCACCCCTCCACTTT.

This clonotype was seen many times. V usage is TRBV7-3 and J usage is TRBJ2-5, with TRBD2 matching over 8 bases. Germline CDR1 SGHTA, CDR2 FQGTGA. This CDR3 contains 15 residues. The V gene end was trimmed by 5 bases and the J gene end by 5 bases; junction bases not matched to a gene: 10. CDR3 residues: CASSASGTSGETQYF. The CDR3 DNA sequence: TGTGCCAGCAGCGCCTCCGGGACTAGTGGCGAGACCCAGTACTTC. The full variable domain, completed using reference TRBV7-3 and TRBJ2-5, is GAGVSQTPSNKVTEKGKYVELRCDPISGHTALYWYRQSLGQGPEFLIYFQGTGAADDSGLPNDRFFAVRPEGSVSTLKIQRTERGDSAVYLCASSASGTSGETQYFGPGTRLLVL.

The chain employs TRBV28 and TRBJ2-1; 10 positions match TRBD2. The CDR3 is 16 amino acids. Germline CDR1 reads MDHEN; CDR2 reads SYDVKM. The ends lost 3 bases at V and 5 bases at J; junction bases unmatched: 7. The CDR3 bases are TGTGCCAGCAGTTTTCCAGCTAGCGGGAGCCACAATGAGCAGTTCTTC. Amino acid sequence: CASSFPASGSHNEQFF.

This clonotype was counted only a few times. The chain has TRBV19 and TRBJ2-7; D is possibly TRBD1 (6 bases). The CDR3 consists of 14 residues. The germline CDR1 and CDR2 sequences are LNHDA and SQIVND (reference sequence). V shed 6 bases and J shed 4 bases, with 16 bases lying between them. The CDR3 coding sequence is TGTGCCAGTAGCAACCCCGGGACATATTACGAGCAGTACTTC. Translation gives CASSNPGTYYEQYF.

In this sample, this clonotype turned up once. The J gene is TRBJ2-1, the V gene TRBV9; D remains ambiguous. The germline V gene encodes CDR1 SGDLS and CDR2 YYNGEE. The CDR3 spans 15 residues. Trimming took 0 bases from V and 0 from J, leaving 7 bases between them. CDR3 in amino acids: CASSVDGGSYNEQFF. CDR3 coding DNA: TGTGCCAGCAGCGTAGACGGTGGCTCCTACAATGAGCAGTTCTTC.

This chain connects TRBV25-1 to TRBJ2-7; TRBD2 matches at 10 bases. Unmatched junction bases numbered 6, after V lost 3 bases and J lost 4 bases. From germline, CDR1 is MGHDK and CDR2 SYGVNS. This CDR3 is 15 amino acids long. The DNA for the CDR3 is TGTGCCAGCAGTGATCCTAGCGGGAGTGTATACGAGCAGTACTTC. Protein product: CASSDPSGSVYEQYF.

The V gene is TRBV12-3 or TRBV12-4, the J gene TRBJ2-3, with D possibly TRBD1 on 5 matching bases. This CDR3 is built from 13 residues. The ends were cut back, 6 bases at V and 7 bases at J, with 14 bases in the middle. Written as DNA, the CDR3 is TGTGCCAGCAGGCAGGGAATTCCCTATACGCAGTATTTT. Translated, it gives CASRQGIPYTQYF.

This clonotype was seen repeatedly, ten times or more. V is TRBV28 and J is TRBJ2-1, with TRBD1 as a possible D gene (6 bases). CDR1 is MDHEN, CDR2 SYDVKM, per germline. Trimming removed 5 bases from V and 9 bases from J, with 11 bases in between. This CDR3 has 12 residues. The CDR3 bases are TGTGCCAGCAGTCGCAGGGGCTTTGAGCAGTTCTTC. Translating it yields CASSRRGFEQFF.

This clonotype was seen only a few times. The chain couples TRBV14 to TRBJ1-2, with 7 nucleotides matching TRBD1. Germline V gives CDR1 SGHDN, CDR2 FVKESK. V lost 4 bases to trimming and J lost 6 bases; unmatched junction nucleotides: 8. The CDR3 covers 14 residues. The CDR3 protein is CASSPLTGIHGYTF. The DNA for the CDR3 is TGTGCCAGCAGCCCATTGACAGGGATCCATGGCTACACCTTC.

A word on this clonotype: Sequence at one end of the junction differs from germline and may be a read error. The V call is TRBV6-5, the J call TRBJ1-1, with D uncertain. The CDR3 loop spans 12 amino acids. Germline CDR1 reads MNHEY; CDR2 reads SVGAGI. CDR3 nucleotides: TGTACCAGCAGTTCTCGGAACACTGAAGCTTTCTTT. It is translated as CTSSSRNTEAFF.

The rearrangement uses TRBV30 and TRBJ2-1; no definite D call. This CDR3 has 12 amino acids. The germline CDR1 and CDR2 sequences are GTSNPN and SVGIG (reference sequence). V gave up 2 bases and J gave up 3 bases, with 5 bases separating them. CDR3 sequence: CAWSRNYNEQFF. CDR3 nucleotides: TGTGCCTGGAGTCGGAACTACAATGAGCAGTTCTTC.

This clonotype was counted between two and nine times. One junction end disagrees with the germline gene, perhaps due to a read error. The chain uses TRBV7-9 and TRBJ2-4; 8 positions match TRBD1. The CDR3 spans 12 residues. Germline CDR1 SEHNR, CDR2 FQNEAQ (reference sequence). This CDR3 is CASSLARGQELF. The CDR3 nucleotides are TGTGCCAGCAGCTTAGCGCGGGGACAGGAGCTCTTC.

This chain connects TRBV9 to TRBJ2-2, with a weak D call TRBD1 (6 bases). The V end lost 4 bases, the J end lost 0 bases, and 16 bases lay between the germline ends. The CDR3 runs to 17 residues. Germline assignment: CDR1 SGDLS and CDR2 YYNGEE. CDR3 in amino acids: CASSPFPGTPNTGELFF. The CDR3 DNA reads TGTGCCAGCAGCCCCTTCCCCGGGACACCGAACACCGGGGAGCTGTTTTTT.

This clonotype was observed a few times. CDR3: CASSLWTSADNEQFF. DNA for the CDR3: TGTGCCAGCAGCTTGTGGACTAGCGCGGACAATGAGCAGTTCTTC. The V and J genes are TRBV7-2 and TRBJ2-1; 9 bases are a match to TRBD2. This CDR3 has 15 residues. The junction had 5 bases not matched to a gene; V was cut back by 3 bases and J by 5 bases. Germline V gene data show CDR1 as SGHTA and CDR2 as FQGNSA.

This clonotype was detected ten times or more. J is TRBJ2-1 and V is TRBV11-2, with D perhaps matching TRBD2 (6 bases). Germline V gene lookup returns CDR1 SGHAT and CDR2 FQNNGV. Trimming took 1 base from V and 9 from J, leaving 10 bases between them. This CDR3 is 13 amino acids long. This CDR3 reads CASSLAGVSEQFF. The DNA of the CDR3 is TGTGCCAGCAGCTTAGCGGGAGTAAGTGAGCAGTTCTTC. Looking up the rest from reference TRBV11-2 and TRBJ2-1 gives the full variable domain: EAGVAQSPRYKIIEKRQSVAFWCNPISGHATLYWYQQILGQGPKLLIQFQNNGVVDDSQLPKDRFSAERLKGVDSTLKIQPAKLEDSAVYLCASSLAGVSEQFFGPGTRLTVL.

This clonotype was counted between two and nine times. The chain carries TRBV4-3 and TRBJ2-1, with D tentatively TRBD2 (6 bases). This CDR3 has 15 residues. Trimming took 4 bases from V and 4 from J, leaving 14 bases between them. The germline V gene encodes CDR1 LGHNA and CDR2 YSLEER. CDR3 region: CASSLTGGKYNEQFF. CDR3 DNA sequence: TGCGCCAGCAGCCTGACTGGCGGGAAATACAATGAGCAGTTCTTC.

The chain couples TRBV3-1 to TRBJ1-6; TRBD1 aligns across 7 bases. The V and J ends lost 4 bases and 8 bases, in that order; junction bases with no gene match: 20. CDR1 and CDR2 from the germline V gene are LGHDT and YNNKEL (reference sequence). CDR3 length equals 19 residues. The CDR3, as DNA: TGTGCCAGCAGCCTTCTACGGGGGCAGGGGGTCCATTCGGATTCACCCCTCCACTTT. Its protein product is CASSLLRGQGVHSDSPLHF.

This clonotype was seen a few times. The rearrangement joins TRBV6-2 or TRBV6-3 to TRBJ2-1, with D possibly being TRBD2 (6 bases). V was cut by 0 bases and J by 0 bases, with 21 bases left in between. This CDR3 region has 20 residues. The germline CDR1 and CDR2 sequences are MNHEY and SVGEGT. The CDR3 DNA follows: TGTGCCAGCAGTTACTCATGGGCGGGGCTACCCTCAACCTCCTACAATGAGCAGTTCTTC. Its protein is CASSYSWAGLPSTSYNEQFF.

CDR3 amino acids: CASSFRRAEQYF. The CDR3 nucleotides are TGTGCCAGCAGTTTTAGGAGGGCCGAGCAGTACTTC. The chain uses TRBV12-3 or TRBV12-4 and TRBJ2-7, with D tentatively TRBD2 (6 bases). This CDR3 contains 12 residues. The ends were cut back, 3 bases at V and 6 bases at J, with 9 bases in the middle.

This clonotype was seen repeatedly, ten times or more. The rearrangement joins TRBV4-3 to TRBJ2-6, with D possibly TRBD2 on 6 matching bases. CDR3 length: 16 amino acids. Trimming pared 0 bases from V and 4 bases from J, leaving 10 bases between. The germline CDR1 and CDR2 sequences are LGHNA and YSLEER. CDR3 in amino acids: CASSQDRGYGANVLTF. CDR3 sequence (DNA): TGCGCCAGCAGCCAAGATCGGGGGTACGGGGCCAACGTCCTGACTTTC.

This clonotype was detected once. The rearrangement uses TRBV28 and TRBJ2-7; D call uncertain. V was cut by 5 bases and J by 3 bases, with 17 bases left in between. The CDR3 runs 15 residues. In germline, CDR1 is MDHEN, CDR2 SYDVKM. CDR3 sequence reads: CASSPPVGSFYEQYF. The CDR3, as DNA: TGTGCCAGCAGTCCCCCGGTGGGTAGCTTCTACGAGCAGTACTTC.